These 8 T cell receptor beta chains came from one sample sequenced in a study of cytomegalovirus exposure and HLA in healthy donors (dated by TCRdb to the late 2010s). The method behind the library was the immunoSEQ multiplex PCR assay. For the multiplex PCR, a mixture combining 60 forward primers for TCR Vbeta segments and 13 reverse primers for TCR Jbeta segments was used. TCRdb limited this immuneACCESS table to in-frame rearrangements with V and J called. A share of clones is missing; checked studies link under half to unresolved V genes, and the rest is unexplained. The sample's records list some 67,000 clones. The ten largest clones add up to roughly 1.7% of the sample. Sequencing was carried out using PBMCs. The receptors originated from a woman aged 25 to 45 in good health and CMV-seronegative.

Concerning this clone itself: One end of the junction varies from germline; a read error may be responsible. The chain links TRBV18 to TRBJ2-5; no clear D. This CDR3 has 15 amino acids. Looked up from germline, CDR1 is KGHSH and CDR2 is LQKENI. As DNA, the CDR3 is TGTGCCAGCTCACCACCGGAACGGGTACAAGGGACCCAGTACTTC. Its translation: CASSPPERVQGTQYF.

Written as DNA, the CDR3 is TGTGCCACCAGCAGAGTCCAGCCCGGACTAGCGTTTAACAATGAGCAGTTCTTC. Amino acids: CATSRVQPGLAFNNEQFF. V and J are TRBV15 and TRBJ2-1; 9 nucleotides align to TRBD2. The V gene's germline CDR1 is LNHNV and CDR2 YYDKDF (reference sequence). The V and J ends lost 1 base and 5 bases, in that order; junction bases with no gene match: 12. The CDR3 spans 18 residues.

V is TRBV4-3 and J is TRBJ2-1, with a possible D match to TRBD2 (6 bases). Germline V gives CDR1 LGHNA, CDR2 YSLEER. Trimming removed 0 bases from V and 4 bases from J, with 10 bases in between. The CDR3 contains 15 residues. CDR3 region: CASSQEGGPYNEQFF. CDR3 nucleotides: TGCGCCAGCAGCCAAGAGGGGGGACCTTACAATGAGCAGTTCTTC.

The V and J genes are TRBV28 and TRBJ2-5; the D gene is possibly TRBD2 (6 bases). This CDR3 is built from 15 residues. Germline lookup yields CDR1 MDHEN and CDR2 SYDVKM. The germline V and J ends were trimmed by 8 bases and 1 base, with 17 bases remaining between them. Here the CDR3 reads CASHGLNPFQETQYF. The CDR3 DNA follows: TGTGCCAGCCACGGACTAAACCCCTTCCAAGAGACCCAGTACTTC.

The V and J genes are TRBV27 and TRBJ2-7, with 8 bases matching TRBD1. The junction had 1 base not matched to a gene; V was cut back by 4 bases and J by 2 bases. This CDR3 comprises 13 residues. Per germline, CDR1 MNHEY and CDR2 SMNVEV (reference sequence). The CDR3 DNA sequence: TGTGCCAGCAGTTGGACAGGGCCCTACGAGCAGTACTTC. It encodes CASSWTGPYEQYF.

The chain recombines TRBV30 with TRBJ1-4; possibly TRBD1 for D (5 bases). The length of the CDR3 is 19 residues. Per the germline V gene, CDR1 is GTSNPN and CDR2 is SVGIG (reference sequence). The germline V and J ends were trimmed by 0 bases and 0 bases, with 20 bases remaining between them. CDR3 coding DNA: TGTGCCTGGAGTGTAAGGGGATCCCTCCCCAAAACAACTAATGAAAAACTGTTTTTT. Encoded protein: CAWSVRGSLPKTTNEKLFF. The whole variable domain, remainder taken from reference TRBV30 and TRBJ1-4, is SQTIHQWPATLVQPVGSPLSLECTVEGTSNPNLYWYRQAAGRGLQLLFYSVGIGQISSEVPQNLSASRPQDRQFILSSKKLLLSDSGFYLCAWSVRGSLPKTTNEKLFFGSGTQLSVL.

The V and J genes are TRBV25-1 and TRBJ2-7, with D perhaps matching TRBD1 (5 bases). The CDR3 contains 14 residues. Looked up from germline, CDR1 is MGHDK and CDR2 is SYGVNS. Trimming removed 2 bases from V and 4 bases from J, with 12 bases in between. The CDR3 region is CASSENRKAYEQYF. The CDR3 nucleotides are TGTGCCAGCAGTGAAAACAGGAAAGCTTACGAGCAGTACTTC.

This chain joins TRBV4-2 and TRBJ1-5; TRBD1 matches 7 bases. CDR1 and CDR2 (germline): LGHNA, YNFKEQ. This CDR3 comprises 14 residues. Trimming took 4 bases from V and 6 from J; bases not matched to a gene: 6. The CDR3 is CASSPRQGGQPQHF. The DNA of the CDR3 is TGTGCCAGCAGCCCACGACAGGGTGGTCAGCCCCAGCATTTT.